Included here is one T cell receptor beta chain sequence, with context. Other DNA sequences from this sample encode an identical CDR3 as well. The CDR3 is 15 amino acids. Germline V gene lookup returns CDR1 SGHRS and CDR2 YFSETQ. The V segment lost 4 bases and the J segment 6 bases; nucleotides outside the gene matches: 6. The protocol was immunoSEQ multiplex PCR, while the TCRdb copy is restricted to in-frame clones and leaves out a portion. This table has millions of clones, roughly 92% appearing once. This specimen comes from a study of shared clonotypes between healthy human individuals. Study details: CD8 memory received one plate per donor, CD8 naive two, CD4 memory three and CD4 naive three.

The gene calls are TRBV5-1 and TRBJ2-1; 11 nucleotides align to TRBD2. The TCR sequence derives from a man between 18 and 35 years old in good health. Source material: naive CD4+ T cells sorted from blood. Subset given: CD45RA+ positively selected. Here the CDR3 DNA reads TGCGCCAGCAGCCCCGGCACTAGCGGGAGCAATGAGCAGTTCTTC. Protein: CASSPGTSGSNEQFF.